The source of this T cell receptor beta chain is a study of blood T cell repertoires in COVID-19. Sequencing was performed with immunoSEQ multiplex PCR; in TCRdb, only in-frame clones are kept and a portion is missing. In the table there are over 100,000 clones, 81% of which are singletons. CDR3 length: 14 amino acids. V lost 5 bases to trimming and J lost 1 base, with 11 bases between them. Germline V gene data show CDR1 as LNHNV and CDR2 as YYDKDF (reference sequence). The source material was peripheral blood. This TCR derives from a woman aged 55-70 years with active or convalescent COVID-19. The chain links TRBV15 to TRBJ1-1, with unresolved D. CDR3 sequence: CATSGVGRNTEAFF. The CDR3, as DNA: TGTGCCACCAGCGGGGTAGGGAGGAACACTGAAGCTTTCTTT.